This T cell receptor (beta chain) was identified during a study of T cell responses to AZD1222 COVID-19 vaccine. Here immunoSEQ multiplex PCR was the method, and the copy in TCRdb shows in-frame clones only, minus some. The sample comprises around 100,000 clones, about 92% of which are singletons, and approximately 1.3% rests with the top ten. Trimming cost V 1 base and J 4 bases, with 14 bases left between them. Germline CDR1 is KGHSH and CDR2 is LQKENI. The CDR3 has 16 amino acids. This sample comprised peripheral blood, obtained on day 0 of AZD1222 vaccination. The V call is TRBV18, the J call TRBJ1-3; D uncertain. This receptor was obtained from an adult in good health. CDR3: CASSPLDWKLGNTIYF. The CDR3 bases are TGTGCCAGCTCACCACTGGATTGGAAACTCGGAAACACCATATATTTT.